The 27 T cell receptor beta chains listed next were all sequenced from one sample in a study of blood T cells in healthy people across ages (dated by TCRdb to the mid-2010s). Library prep was done by 5' RACE. Sequenced on an Illumina HiSeq 2500. A second PCR of about 6 to 12 cycles was run with a J-beta primer mix and a sample-barcoded 5' primer. The raw public data were reprocessed by TCRdb itself: fastp quality trimming at Q25, MiXCR clonotype calling, in-frame beta chains only. Each entry is one CDR3 protein sequence, shown with its most common DNA and genes. The sample has about 1.5 million distinct CDR3 sequences on record, approximately 43% of them singletons. The ten most abundant clones make up roughly 3.7% of the sample. Sequences were obtained from blood. The receptor source for this set is a woman younger than 30 in good health.

This chain connects TRBV29-1 to TRBJ2-4; 7 bases fit TRBD1. The J call may be mistaken, given a closer DNA end match to TRBJ2-7. The germline gives CDR1 SQVTM, CDR2 ANQGSEA. This CDR3 has 16 residues. CDR3 nucleotides: TGCAGCGTTCTAGGACAGGCCAAAGGGGTCCTCTACGAGCAGTACTTC. Its translation: CSVLGQAKGVLYEQYF.

CDR3 sequence reads: CATSRDRRELLTDTQYF. In nucleotides, the CDR3 is TGTGCCACCAGCAGAGATCGGCGGGAACTACTCACAGATACGCAGTATTTT. V is TRBV15 and J is TRBJ2-3, with a possible D match to TRBD2 (6 bases). The germline CDR1 and CDR2 sequences are LNHNV and YYDKDF (reference sequence). V dropped 0 bases and J dropped 2 bases, with 15 bases sitting between them. The CDR3 runs to 17 residues.

The chain has TRBV6-1 and TRBJ2-3; 12 nucleotides match TRBD1. The CDR3 contains 18 residues. V shed 5 bases, J shed 0 bases, and the junction held 9 bases outside the gene matches. In germline, CDR1 is MNHNS, CDR2 SASEGT. DNA of the CDR3: TGTGCCAGCAGTCCCCGGGACAGGGGGCGCCCCAGCACAGATACGCAGTATTTT. It is translated as CASSPRDRGRPSTDTQYF.

This clonotype was recorded a few times. V usage is TRBV20-1 and J usage is TRBJ1-2; D gene uncertain. Germline-derived CDR1 and CDR2 are DFQATT and SNEGSKA (reference sequence). The CDR3 length is 15 residues. Deletions cut 3 bases from V and 3 bases from J, with 17 bases between. The CDR3: CSASSQRTSYYGYTF. CDR3 nucleotides: TGCAGTGCTAGTTCGCAGCGTACGTCCTACTATGGCTACACCTTC.

The V and J genes are TRBV20-1 and TRBJ1-5, with D possibly matching TRBD1 (5 bases). Germline V CDR1 and CDR2: DFQATT, SNEGSKA (reference sequence). The CDR3 is 14 residues long. V was pared by 6 bases and J by 4 bases, with 16 bases between. As DNA, the CDR3 is TGCAGTGCACCCGCCGCGGGGGTAAATCAGCCCCAGCATTTT. It codes for CSAPAAGVNQPQHF.

This clonotype was observed a handful of times. This rearrangement joins TRBV4-3 to TRBJ2-7; the match to TRBD2 covers 7 bases. The CDR3 runs to 15 residues. The V gene's germline CDR1 is LGHNA and CDR2 YSLEER. With V trimmed by 0 bases and J by 2 bases, 4 bases remained unmatched. In DNA, the CDR3 is TGCGCCAGCAGCCAAGAACTAGCGCGACCCTACGAGCAGTACTTC. It is translated as CASSQELARPYEQYF.

This clonotype was seen a handful of times. The genes are TRBV20-1 and TRBJ2-3; 7 positions agree with TRBD2. The V segment lost 5 bases and the J segment 2 bases; nucleotides outside the gene matches: 16. The CDR3 contains 17 residues. The germline V gene encodes CDR1 DFQATT and CDR2 SNEGSKA (reference sequence). The CDR3 loop is CSAAIAPAGETTDTQYF. For the CDR3, the DNA is TGCAGTGCTGCCATAGCCCCTGCGGGGGAGACCACAGATACGCAGTATTTT.

The chain links TRBV12-3 or TRBV12-4 to TRBJ2-5; no firm D call. The CDR3 is made up of 15 amino acids. The V gene lost 4 bases and the J gene lost 2 bases, with 14 bases spanning the gap. CDR3 in amino acids: CASSSAIEWQETQYF. The CDR3 DNA reads as TGTGCCAGCAGTTCCGCCATCGAGTGGCAAGAGACCCAGTACTTC.

This chain connects TRBV11-2 to TRBJ1-4; D not resolved. The CDR3 contains 15 residues. Germline CDR1 reads SGHAT; CDR2 reads FQNNGV. Trimming took 2 bases from V and 3 from J, leaving 10 bases between them. The CDR3 protein is CASSLRRAANEKLFF. The CDR3 region has the DNA TGTGCCAGCAGCTTACGGAGGGCGGCTAATGAAAAACTGTTTTTT.

The sample holds a few counts of this clonotype. The chain employs TRBV7-2 and TRBJ2-7; 8 bases agree with TRBD1. V dropped 2 bases and J dropped 5; count of bases not matched to a gene: 11. Germline values: CDR1 SGHTA, CDR2 FQGNSA. This CDR3 has 16 residues. DNA of the CDR3: TGTGCCAGCAGCTTATTGGGGGAGTCAGGGGGCGACGAGCAGTACTTC. It encodes CASSLLGESGGDEQYF.

This chain links TRBV4-2 with TRBJ2-7; TRBD2 aligns across 9 bases. Per the germline V gene, CDR1 is LGHNA and CDR2 is YNFKEQ. Unmatched junction bases numbered 5, after V lost 5 bases and J lost 3 bases. CDR3 length: 14 amino acids. This CDR3 is CASSGTSSFYEQYF. The DNA of the CDR3 is TGTGCCAGCAGCGGGACTAGCAGTTTCTACGAGCAGTACTTC.

The chain carries TRBV29-1 and TRBJ1-4; a possible D gene is TRBD1 (6 bases). CDR1 is SQVTM, CDR2 ANQGSEA, per germline. Trimming removed 1 base from V and 5 bases from J, with 11 bases in between. The CDR3 has 14 residues. The CDR3 sequence is CSVEGGAVNEKLFF. CDR3 DNA: TGCAGCGTTGAAGGGGGGGCAGTCAATGAAAAACTGTTTTTT.

Only a few counts were recorded for this clonotype. The V call is TRBV6-4, the J call TRBJ1-4; 9 bases match TRBD1. This CDR3 has 14 amino acids. From germline, CDR1 is MRHNA and CDR2 SNTAGT. With V trimmed by 3 bases and J by 8 bases, 4 bases remained unmatched. The CDR3 spells CASSEVQGAEKLFF. CDR3 nucleotides: TGTGCCAGCAGTGAGGTACAGGGGGCGGAAAAACTGTTTTTT.

The chain is built from TRBV28 and TRBJ1-1; 8 bases line up with TRBD1. This CDR3 region has 15 residues. V dropped 2 bases and J dropped 4; count of bases not matched to a gene: 6. CDR1 is MDHEN and CDR2 is SYDVKM in the germline V gene. The CDR3 protein is CASSLRTGSSTEAFF. CDR3 in DNA: TGTGCCAGCAGTTTACGGACAGGGAGTAGCACTGAAGCTTTCTTT. The full variable domain, in which reference TRBV28 and TRBJ1-1 provide the parts outside the CDR3, is DVKVTQSSRYLVKRTGEKVFLECVQDMDHENMFWYRQDPGLGLRLIYFSYDVKMKEKGDIPEGYSVSREKKERFSLILESASTNQTSMYLCASSLRTGSSTEAFFGQGTRLTVV.

The J gene is TRBJ1-1, the V gene TRBV7-8, with 8 bases aligning to TRBD1. CDR1 is SGHVS, CDR2 FQNEAQ, per germline. The CDR3 loop spans 14 amino acids. Germline trimming cut 6 bases from V and 5 bases from J; bases unmatched to any gene: 8. As DNA, the CDR3 is TGTGCCAGCAGACTTAACAGGGGGAAAACTGAAGCTTTCTTT. Amino acids: CASRLNRGKTEAFF. Full variable domain (outside the CDR3, taken from reference TRBV7-8 and TRBJ1-1): GAGVSQSPRYKVAKRGQDVALRCDPISGHVSLFWYQQALGQGPEFLTYFQNEAQLDKSGLPSDRFFAERPEGSVSTLKIQRTQQEDSAVYLCASRLNRGKTEAFFGQGTRLTVV.

V and J are TRBV7-9 and TRBJ2-1, with a weak D call TRBD1 (5 bases). Germline V gives CDR1 SEHNR, CDR2 FQNEAQ (reference sequence). V was clipped by 6 bases and J by 0 bases, with 12 bases between them. This CDR3 contains 15 residues. The CDR3 region is CASRTASSSYNEQFF. Here the CDR3 DNA reads TGTGCCAGCAGGACAGCGTCGAGCTCCTACAATGAGCAGTTCTTC.

This clonotype has ten or more counts. The chain employs TRBV4-1 and TRBJ2-1; weak D call: TRBD2 (6 bases). The CDR3 runs 16 residues. Germline CDR1 and CDR2: MGHRA and YSYEKL. Trimming left V 0 bases short and J 5 bases short, with 14 bases between. The CDR3 coding sequence is TGCGCCAGCAGCCAAGACGGCGGGGTCCAAAACAATGAGCAGTTCTTC. It is translated as CASSQDGGVQNNEQFF.

The chain's CDR3 is CAIRGGGPSYGYTF. In DNA, the CDR3 is TGTGCCATCAGGGGGGGTGGGCCCTCCTATGGCTACACCTTC. V usage is TRBV10-3 and J usage is TRBJ1-2, with D possibly TRBD1 on 5 matching bases. V lost 6 bases and J 4 bases, leaving 15 bases between the germline ends. The V gene's germline CDR1 is ENHRY and CDR2 SYGVKD. The length of the CDR3 is 14 residues.

CDR3 sequence (DNA): TGTGCCATCAGTGACCCCAAGGGCAGCGGCGGCGAGCAGTACTTC. Its protein is CAISDPKGSGGEQYF. The chain is built from TRBV10-3 and TRBJ2-5, with D possibly matching TRBD2 (5 bases). Judging by the DNA end, TRBJ2-7 fits better; the J call may be wrong. The CDR3 spans 15 residues. Germline CDR1 reads ENHRY; CDR2 reads SYGVKD.

The rearrangement links TRBV12-3 or TRBV12-4 to TRBJ2-7; 10 nucleotides match TRBD2. The CDR3 loop spans 19 amino acids. The junction had 18 bases not matched to a gene; V was cut back by 3 bases and J by 4 bases. The DNA for the CDR3 is TGTGCCAGCAGTTTCGGCCGCCCTAGCGGGAGAGGTAAATGGTACGAGCAGTACTTC. Its protein product is CASSFGRPSGRGKWYEQYF.

A few counts support this clonotype. The chain uses TRBV2 and TRBJ1-5; no firm D call. CDR1 and CDR2 from the germline V gene are SNHLY and FYNNEI. Trimming shortened V by 0 bases and J by 5 bases, and 11 bases separated the two germline ends. The CDR3 consists of 15 residues. The CDR3 DNA sequence: TGTGCCAGCAGTGAAGCAGTCAGGACCTATCAGCCCCAGCATTTT. Translating it yields CASSEAVRTYQPQHF.

The chain links TRBV12-3 or TRBV12-4 to TRBJ2-3; weak D call: TRBD2 (7 bases). The V and J ends lost 4 bases and 5 bases respectively, with 13 bases between them. The CDR3 is 14 residues long. The DNA of the CDR3 is TGTGCCAGCAGTTCTGGCGGGGGCGAAGATACGCAGTATTTT. It encodes CASSSGGGEDTQYF.

The V call is TRBV6-6, the J call TRBJ1-1; 9 nucleotides agree with TRBD1. Germline loops: CDR1 MNHNY, CDR2 SVGAGI (reference sequence). The V gene end was trimmed by 2 bases and the J gene end by 5 bases; junction bases not matched to a gene: 9. There are 16 residues in the CDR3. CDR3 DNA sequence: TGTGCCAGCAGTTACCAGACAGGGGGAGGGGGGACTGAAGCTTTCTTT. This codes for CASSYQTGGGGTEAFF.

In its sample, this clonotype was seen many times. The V and J genes are TRBV16 and TRBJ2-1, with TRBD2 identical over 7 bases. The CDR3 extends over 13 amino acids. Trimming cost V 8 bases and J 4 bases; bases outside gene matches: 5. Germline assignment: CDR1 KGHSY and CDR2 FQNENV. The CDR3 coding sequence is TGTGCCAGCTCCAGCGGGGTATACAATGAGCAGTTCTTC. It yields the protein CASSSGVYNEQFF.

This clonotype was observed many times. The chain's CDR3 is CASSLVAGELFF. The CDR3, as DNA: TGTGCCAGCAGTTTGGTAGCCGGGGAGCTGTTTTTT. This rearrangement joins TRBV27 to TRBJ2-2; D uncertain. The V end lost 3 bases, the J end lost 6 bases, and 5 bases lay between the germline ends. CDR3 length: 12 amino acids. CDR1 is MNHEY and CDR2 is SMNVEV in the germline V gene (reference sequence).

The chain has TRBV2 and TRBJ2-5; D possibly matches TRBD1 or TRBD2 (5 bases each). The CDR3 consists of 16 residues. Trimming pared 10 bases from V and 0 bases from J, leaving 21 bases between. Germline CDR1 is SNHLY and CDR2 is FYNNEI. For the CDR3, the DNA is TGTGCCAACCTCCCGGGACCGAAGGTCTACCAAGAGACCCAGTACTTC. This codes for CANLPGPKVYQETQYF.

This clonotype was observed a few times. This chain joins TRBV9 and TRBJ2-1; D is ambiguous. V was pared by 2 bases and J by 0 bases, with 9 bases between. Germline CDR1 is SGDLS and CDR2 is YYNGEE. This CDR3 region has 15 residues. The CDR3: CASSVSRSSYNEQFF. The DNA of the CDR3 is TGTGCCAGCAGCGTCTCGCGCAGCTCCTACAATGAGCAGTTCTTC.